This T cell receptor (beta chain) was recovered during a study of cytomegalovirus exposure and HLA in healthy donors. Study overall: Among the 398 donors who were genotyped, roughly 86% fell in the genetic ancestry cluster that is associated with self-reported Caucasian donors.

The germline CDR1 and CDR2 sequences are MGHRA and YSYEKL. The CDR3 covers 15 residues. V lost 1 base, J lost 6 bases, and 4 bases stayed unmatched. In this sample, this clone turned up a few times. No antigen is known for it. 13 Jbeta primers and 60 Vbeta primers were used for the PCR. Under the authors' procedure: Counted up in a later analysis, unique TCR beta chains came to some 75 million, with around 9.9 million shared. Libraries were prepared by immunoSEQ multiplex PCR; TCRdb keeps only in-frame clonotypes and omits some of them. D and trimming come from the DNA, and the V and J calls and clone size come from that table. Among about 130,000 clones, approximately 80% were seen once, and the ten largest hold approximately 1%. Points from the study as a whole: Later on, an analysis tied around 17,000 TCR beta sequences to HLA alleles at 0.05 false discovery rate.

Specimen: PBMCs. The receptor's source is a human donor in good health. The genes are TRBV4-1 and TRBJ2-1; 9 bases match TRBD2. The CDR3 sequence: CASSQVSGGLNEQFF. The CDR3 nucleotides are TGCGCCAGCAGCCAAGTGAGCGGGGGGCTCAATGAGCAGTTCTTC.